This T cell receptor (beta chain) was captured in a study of PD-L1 blockade in urothelial cancer. Per germline, CDR1 SGHDT and CDR2 YYEEEE. The CDR3 sequence is 15 residues long. With 5 bases clipped from V and 8 bases from J, the junction kept 7 bases outside the gene matches. Only in-frame clones appear in the TCRdb table, and some are missing; sequencing was by immunoSEQ multiplex PCR. The data contain 100,000 to 150,000 clones, about 82% of them singletons. Documented time point: peripheral blood 6 weeks after treatment start. The receptor was derived from a middle-aged man with urothelial cancer. This specimen consisted of PBMCs, obtained around atezolizumab (anti-PD-L1) treatment. The rearrangement links TRBV5-6 to TRBJ2-1, with TRBD2 matching over 13 bases. The CDR3 sequence: CASRVLAGGKDEQFF. CDR3 DNA sequence: TGTGCCAGCAGGGTACTAGCGGGAGGGAAAGATGAGCAGTTCTTC.